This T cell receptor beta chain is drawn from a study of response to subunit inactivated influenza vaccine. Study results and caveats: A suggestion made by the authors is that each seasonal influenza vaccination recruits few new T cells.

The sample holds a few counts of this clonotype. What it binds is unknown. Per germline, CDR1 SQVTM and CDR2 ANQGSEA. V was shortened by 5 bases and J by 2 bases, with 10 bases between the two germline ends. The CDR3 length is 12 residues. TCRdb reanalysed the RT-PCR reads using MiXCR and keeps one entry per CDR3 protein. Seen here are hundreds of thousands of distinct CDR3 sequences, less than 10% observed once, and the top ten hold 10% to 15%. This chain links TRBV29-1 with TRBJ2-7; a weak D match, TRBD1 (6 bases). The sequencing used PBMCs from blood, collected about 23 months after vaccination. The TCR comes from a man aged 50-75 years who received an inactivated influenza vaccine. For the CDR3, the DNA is TGCAGCGTTCAGGGGACCCCCTACGAGCAGTACTTC. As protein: CSVQGTPYEQYF.